Below, one TCR beta chain is given with its context. The source of the sample is a study of cytomegalovirus exposure and HLA in healthy donors. Sequenced by immunoSEQ multiplex PCR; TCRdb stores in-frame clones only, minus some. Of roughly 270,000 clones listed, around nine tenths were seen once; the top ten hold about 0.86%. The receptor's source is a woman aged 18-29 years in good health and CMV-seronegative. Sequencing was performed on PBMCs.

The CDR3 sequence is CASSQDFGTSGRDPYEQYF. As DNA, the CDR3 is TGTGCCAGCAGCCAAGATTTCGGGACTAGCGGGAGAGACCCCTACGAGCAGTACTTC. This chain uses TRBV14 with TRBJ2-7; 14 bases match TRBD2. Trimming at V came to 0 bases and at J to 2 bases, leaving 9 bases not matched to a gene. The germline V gene encodes CDR1 SGHDN and CDR2 FVKESK. This CDR3 has 19 residues.